These 32 T cell receptor beta chains share one sample of origin, sequenced in a study of somatic mutations in cytotoxic T cells in rheumatoid arthritis. The repertoire was sequenced with immunoSEQ multiplex PCR; TCRdb's copy has only in-frame clones and lacks some. Of 13,000 or so clones in the sample, 82% were seen once. What was sequenced was CD8+ T cells sorted from blood. These receptors were taken from an adult with rheumatoid arthritis.

This sequence joins TRBV7-9 and TRBJ2-1; possibly TRBD1 or TRBD2 for D (5 bases each). Trimming cost V 1 base and J 8 bases, with 21 bases left between them. This CDR3 has 17 amino acids. CDR1 and CDR2 from the germline V gene are SEHNR and FQNEAQ (reference sequence). The CDR3 region is CASSLESVVEGPDEQFF. The CDR3 coding sequence is TGTGCCAGCAGCTTAGAAAGTGTAGTTGAGGGACCTGATGAGCAGTTCTTC.

The V gene is TRBV27, the J gene TRBJ2-5; maybe TRBD2 (5 bases). Trimming left V 6 bases short and J 5 bases short, with 16 bases between. The CDR3 covers 14 residues. Germline-derived CDR1 and CDR2 are MNHEY and SMNVEV (reference sequence). For the CDR3, the DNA is TGTGCCAGCAGAATCGAGCCCGGGATGGAGACCCAGTACTTC. Translated: CASRIEPGMETQYF.

This clone has only a few counts. This sequence joins TRBV7-6 and TRBJ2-2; the D gene could be TRBD1 or TRBD2 (5 bases each). Germline V gene sequence: CDR1 SGHVS, CDR2 FNYEAQ. This CDR3 is built from 16 residues. The V end lost 2 bases, the J end lost 1 base, and 11 bases lay between the germline ends. The DNA for the CDR3 is TGTGCCAGCAGCTTAACCCGGGACCAGAACACCGGGGAGCTGTTTTTT. Translation gives CASSLTRDQNTGELFF.

A few counts support this clone. J is TRBJ2-7 and V is TRBV11-2; 12 bases are a match to TRBD2. J lost 7 bases, V lost 5 bases, and 6 bases had no gene match. The germline CDR1 and CDR2 sequences are SGHAT and FQNNGV. The CDR3 is 14 amino acids. The CDR3 reads CASSLRLAGEEQYF. The CDR3 DNA follows: TGTGCCAGCAGCCTAAGACTAGCGGGGGAAGAGCAGTACTTC.

The chain carries TRBV29-1 and TRBJ2-1; 8 bases fit TRBD2. The germline CDR1 and CDR2 sequences are SQVTM and ANQGSEA. This CDR3 comprises 14 residues. The CDR3 DNA reads as TGCAGTTCCTGCCCCCCTAGCGGGTACAATGAGCAGTTCTTC. This sequence encodes CSSCPPSGYNEQFF.

The V gene is TRBV10-3, the J gene TRBJ2-2; D not certain. This CDR3 contains 16 residues. V lost 8 bases to trimming and J lost 6 bases, with 22 bases between them. From germline, CDR1 is ENHRY and CDR2 SYGVKD. This chain's CDR3 is CAIGPRTATAAGELFF. As DNA, the CDR3 is TGTGCCATCGGACCAAGGACCGCGACGGCCGCCGGGGAGCTGTTTTTT.

This chain uses TRBV11-1 with TRBJ2-7; 9 nucleotides match TRBD2. This CDR3 comprises 15 residues. V was pared by 3 bases and J by 3 bases, with 6 bases of the junction left unmatched. Per germline, CDR1 SGHAT and CDR2 FQDESV (reference sequence). CDR3 DNA: TGTGCCAGCAGCTTGCAGCGGGGGGCCTACTACGAGCAGTACTTC. It yields the protein CASSLQRGAYYEQYF.

The chain is built from TRBV7-9 and TRBJ2-7, with 10 bases aligning to TRBD2. Germline V gene data show CDR1 as SEHNR and CDR2 as FQNEAQ (reference sequence). The CDR3 consists of 15 residues. Unmatched junction bases numbered 6, after V lost 5 bases and J lost 2 bases. CDR3 sequence (DNA): TGTGCCAGCAGCCCACTAGCGGGATCCCCCTACGAGCAGTACTTC. As protein: CASSPLAGSPYEQYF.

The gene calls are TRBV28 and TRBJ2-7; tentative D call: TRBD2 (5 bases). The V and J ends lost 0 bases and 4 bases respectively, with 13 bases between them. CDR3 length: 15 amino acids. Per germline, CDR1 MDHEN and CDR2 SYDVKM. The CDR3 DNA reads as TGTGCCAGCAGTTTATGGGTTTCAGGAGGATACGAGCAGTACTTC. Its protein product is CASSLWVSGGYEQYF.

The chain employs TRBV6-5 and TRBJ1-1; D uncertain. Trimming took off 5 bases at V and 7 bases at J, with 14 bases between the two ends. The CDR3 runs to 13 residues. Germline lookup yields CDR1 MNHEY and CDR2 SVGAGI. CDR3 in amino acids: CASSKKLDIEAFF. CDR3 DNA: TGTGCCAGCAGTAAAAAACTAGACATTGAAGCTTTCTTT.

The rearrangement links TRBV27 to TRBJ1-3; possible D gene TRBD1, 5 bases. The CDR3 loop spans 18 amino acids. V was shortened by 6 bases and J by 0 bases, with 21 bases between the two germline ends. CDR1 is MNHEY and CDR2 is SMNVEV in the germline V gene (reference sequence). The CDR3 DNA follows: TGTGCCAGCAGGACCCCACAGGATCGCCCGTTCTCTGGAAACACCATATATTTT. Translating it yields CASRTPQDRPFSGNTIYF.

The rearrangement links TRBV5-1 to TRBJ2-3; D possibly corresponds to TRBD2 (5 bases). The CDR3 consists of 14 residues. Trimming removed 0 bases from V and 6 bases from J, with 11 bases in between. Germline assignment: CDR1 SGHRS and CDR2 YFSETQ. The CDR3 nucleotides read TGCGCCAGCAGCTTGGGTGGGAGTGGTGATACGCAGTATTTT. Amino acid sequence: CASSLGGSGDTQYF.

V gene TRBV7-9 combines with J gene TRBJ2-1, with 8 bases identical to TRBD2. Germline loops: CDR1 SEHNR, CDR2 FQNEAQ (reference sequence). V lost 5 bases, J lost 4 bases, and 7 bases stayed unmatched. The CDR3 has 15 amino acids. The CDR3 DNA sequence: TGTGCCAGCAGCCAGGGACTAGGACATTACAATGAGCAGTTCTTC. Translating it yields CASSQGLGHYNEQFF.

The V gene is TRBV18, the J gene TRBJ1-1; a possible D gene is TRBD1 (5 bases). This CDR3 has 15 residues. Germline V CDR1 and CDR2: KGHSH, LQKENI. V dropped 2 bases and J dropped 3 bases, with 13 bases sitting between them. In nucleotides, the CDR3 is TGTGCCAGCTCACCAACAGGCGGGGACCACACTGAAGCTTTCTTT. Its protein is CASSPTGGDHTEAFF.

This sequence joins TRBV4-1 and TRBJ1-6; tentative D call: TRBD1 (5 bases). CDR1 is MGHRA, CDR2 YSYEKL, per germline. The ends were cut back, 3 bases at V and 0 bases at J, with 12 bases in the middle. CDR3 length: 17 residues. CDR3 sequence reads: CASSHPGASSYNSPLHF. The CDR3 bases are TGCGCCAGCAGCCACCCTGGGGCGAGCTCCTATAATTCACCCCTCCACTTT.

The chain employs TRBV2 and TRBJ2-7; 7 bases are shared with TRBD2. This CDR3 contains 12 residues. Per the germline V gene, CDR1 is SNHLY and CDR2 is FYNNEI. The chain's CDR3 is CAQRGPTYEQYF. CDR3 sequence (DNA): TGTGCACAGCGGGGTCCCACCTACGAGCAGTACTTC.

V gene TRBV9 combines with J gene TRBJ2-5, with TRBD1 identical over 7 bases. The junction had 13 bases not matched to a gene; V was cut back by 0 bases and J by 5 bases. CDR1 and CDR2 from the germline V gene are SGDLS and YYNGEE. This CDR3 is built from 17 residues. This CDR3 is CASSVGHRGQTWETQYF. The CDR3 DNA follows: TGTGCCAGCAGCGTAGGTCATCGGGGACAGACTTGGGAGACCCAGTACTTC.

The J gene is TRBJ1-2, the V gene TRBV7-9; D remains unclear. Trimming shortened V by 1 base and J by 0 bases, and 9 bases separated the two germline ends. Germline V gene data show CDR1 as SEHNR and CDR2 as FQNEAQ (reference sequence). The CDR3 consists of 15 residues. CDR3 sequence reads: CASSLGNRANYGYTF. Written as DNA, the CDR3 is TGTGCCAGCAGCTTAGGAAATAGAGCTAACTATGGCTACACCTTC.

CDR3 sequence reads: CASRFNYGYTF. CDR3 DNA: TGTGCCAGCAGATTTAACTATGGCTACACCTTC. The rearrangement uses TRBV6-6 and TRBJ1-2; no firm D call. Germline V gene sequence: CDR1 MNHNY, CDR2 SVGAGI (reference sequence). V lost 6 bases, J lost 1 base, and 3 bases lay in between. This CDR3 comprises 11 residues.

The J gene is TRBJ2-7, the V gene TRBV2; unclear D gene. Per germline, CDR1 SNHLY and CDR2 FYNNEI. Trimming shortened V by 6 bases and J by 4 bases, and 10 bases separated the two germline ends. The CDR3 has 12 amino acids. As DNA, the CDR3 is TGTGCCAGCAGAAACGGCGCGTACGAGCAGTACTTC. Its protein is CASRNGAYEQYF. Filled out from reference TRBV2 and TRBJ2-7, the complete variable domain reads EPEVTQTPSHQVTQMGQEVILRCVPISNHLYFYWYRQILGQKVEFLVSFYNNEISEKSEIFDDQFSVERPDGSNFTLKIRSTKLEDSAMYFCASRNGAYEQYFGPGTRLTVT.

The chain recombines TRBV13 with TRBJ1-3, with D perhaps TRBD1 (5 bases). Looked up from germline, CDR1 is PRHDT and CDR2 is FYEKMQ (reference sequence). V lost 7 bases and J lost 0, with 19 bases in between. The CDR3 totals 17 residues. In DNA, the CDR3 is TGTGCCAGCACCATATCATCACGGGGGGGCTCTGGAAACACCATATATTTT. Its translation is CASTISSRGGSGNTIYF.

The chain has TRBV27 and TRBJ2-4, with a tentative D call TRBD2 (6 bases). This CDR3 has 13 amino acids. Germline values: CDR1 MNHEY, CDR2 SMNVEV (reference sequence). V lost 2 bases to trimming and J lost 6 bases, with 8 bases between them. CDR3 in amino acids: CASSLGGRNIQYF. CDR3 coding DNA: TGTGCCAGCAGTTTAGGGGGGAGAAACATTCAGTACTTC.

The genes are TRBV10-2 and TRBJ1-2; 7 bases are a match to TRBD1. The CDR3 spans 12 residues. V trimming: 9 bases; J trimming: 4 bases; junction bases outside the gene matches: 5. Germline V lookup: CDR1 WSHSY, CDR2 SAAADI. This CDR3 is CASGQGVYGYTF. CDR3 nucleotides: TGCGCCAGTGGTCAGGGGGTCTATGGCTACACCTTC.

As concerns this clone: Compared with germline, one end of the junction differs, possibly owing to a read error. This chain uses TRBV7-3 with TRBJ2-7, with D possibly matching TRBD2 (5 bases). This CDR3 is 16 amino acids long. Germline loops: CDR1 SGHTA, CDR2 FQGTGA. The CDR3 DNA reads as TGCGCCAGCAGCCAAGCGGAGAGCGGCCTCAACTACGAGCAGTACTTC. It translates to CASSQAESGLNYEQYF.

The chain joins TRBV27 to TRBJ2-5; D is uncertain. The CDR3 consists of 16 residues. The ends were cut back, 5 bases at V and 5 bases at J, with 21 bases in the middle. The germline gives CDR1 MNHEY, CDR2 SMNVEV (reference sequence). CDR3 bases: TGTGCCAGCAGTGGGTTTGACGGAGATTTGCGGGAGACCCAGTACTTC. The encoded protein is CASSGFDGDLRETQYF.

The chain joins TRBV4-1 to TRBJ2-1, with 7 bases identical to TRBD1. The length of the CDR3 is 14 residues. After removal of 1 base from V and 4 bases from J, the junction contained 1 base not matched to a gene. CDR1 is MGHRA and CDR2 is YSYEKL in the germline V gene. CDR3 DNA: TGCGCCAGCAGCCAAGGGACAGGATACAATGAGCAGTTCTTC. It codes for CASSQGTGYNEQFF.

The J gene is TRBJ2-1, the V gene TRBV7-6; D might be TRBD1 (5 bases). The CDR3 has 17 residues. Per germline, CDR1 SGHVS and CDR2 FNYEAQ. The V end was cut by 0 bases, the J end by 7 bases, with 19 bases between. This CDR3 reads CASSLALARVGDNEQFF. CDR3 sequence (DNA): TGTGCCAGCAGCTTAGCACTGGCCAGGGTTGGTGATAATGAGCAGTTCTTC.

This chain joins TRBV5-6 and TRBJ2-5, with D tentatively TRBD1 (5 bases). CDR1 and CDR2 (germline): SGHDT, YYEEEE. V gave up 1 base and J gave up 5 bases, with 12 bases separating them. This CDR3 spans 14 amino acids. The CDR3, as DNA: TGTGCCAGCAGCTTGAGGGGTAGTGGGGAGACCCAGTACTTC. Protein sequence: CASSLRGSGETQYF.

The chain uses TRBV10-3 and TRBJ1-5; possible D gene TRBD1, 5 bases. The CDR3 has 16 amino acids. The ends were cut back, 0 bases at V and 0 bases at J, with 9 bases in the middle. Germline V gene data show CDR1 as ENHRY and CDR2 as SYGVKD. CDR3 sequence: CAISESLDSSNQPQHF. In DNA form, the CDR3 reads TGTGCCATCAGTGAGTCGCTCGACAGTAGCAATCAGCCCCAGCATTTT.

This clone was counted only a few times. This rearrangement joins TRBV7-6 to TRBJ2-7; D is tentatively TRBD1 or TRBD2 (5 bases each). The CDR3 totals 13 residues. V was cut by 5 bases and J by 3 bases, with 11 bases left in between. The germline gives CDR1 SGHVS, CDR2 FNYEAQ. Here the CDR3 reads CASSPGPLYEQYF. Here the CDR3 DNA reads TGTGCCAGCAGCCCGGGACCCCTCTACGAGCAGTACTTC.

The chain combines TRBV11-2 with TRBJ1-6; a weak D match, TRBD1 (6 bases). The CDR3 is 13 residues long. The germline V gene encodes CDR1 SGHAT and CDR2 FQNNGV. V was trimmed by 5 bases and J by 7 bases, leaving 9 bases between them. The CDR3 spells CASSGTQNSPLHF. CDR3 coding DNA: TGTGCCAGCAGCGGGACACAGAATTCACCCCTCCACTTT.

The chain uses TRBV5-8 and TRBJ2-7, with D perhaps TRBD2 (6 bases). V lost 3 bases, J lost 4 bases, and 11 bases lay in between. CDR1 SGHTS and CDR2 YDEGEE come from the germline V gene. CDR3 length: 13 amino acids. CDR3 DNA: TGTGCCAGCAGCTATGGTCGGGGGTACGAGCAGTACTTC. It yields the protein CASSYGRGYEQYF.